The 6 T cell receptor beta chains presented below share a single source sample, sequenced in a study of T cells expressing NK-cell markers. TCRdb re-called the 5' RACE reads and gives one entry per CDR3 protein, without DNA. The listing records about 550,000 distinct CDR3 sequences. What was sequenced was blood T cells: a sorted CD56 or NKG2C T cell subset, CD4+ or CD8+ T cells, or bulk PBMC T cells (not recorded which). The receptor set was obtained from a young man in good health.

Here the CDR3 reads CASSYTPGGRAYEQFF. This chain uses TRBV12-3 or TRBV12-4 with TRBJ2-1; there is no DNA to check the TCRdb D call of TRBD2. This CDR3 has 16 residues.

This chain joins TRBV4-2 and TRBJ2-1. The germline V gene encodes CDR1 LGHNA and CDR2 YNFKEQ. There are 14 residues in the CDR3. The CDR3 sequence: CASSHDVANNEQFF.

The chain uses TRBV28 and TRBJ2-7; TCRdb selects TRBD2, and the lack of DNA leaves this call unchecked. CDR3 size: 12 residues. Germline assignment: CDR1 MDHEN and CDR2 SYDVKM. This chain's CDR3 is CASTGLTYEQYF.

This rearrangement joins TRBV20-1 to TRBJ1-2. The CDR3 runs 13 residues. Germline V gives CDR1 DFQATT, CDR2 SNEGSKA (reference sequence). CDR3 in amino acids: CSATDTINYGYTF.

The genes are TRBV20-1 and TRBJ1-4; without DNA, the TCRdb call of TRBD1 cannot be checked. This CDR3 spans 14 amino acids. Per the germline V gene, CDR1 is DFQATT and CDR2 is SNEGSKA (reference sequence). CDR3 sequence: CSASNRGINEKLFF.

V and J are TRBV20-1 and TRBJ2-3. Germline-derived CDR1 and CDR2 are DFQATT and SNEGSKA (reference sequence). The CDR3 contains 16 residues. The CDR3 protein is CSARPAKGLATDTQYF.